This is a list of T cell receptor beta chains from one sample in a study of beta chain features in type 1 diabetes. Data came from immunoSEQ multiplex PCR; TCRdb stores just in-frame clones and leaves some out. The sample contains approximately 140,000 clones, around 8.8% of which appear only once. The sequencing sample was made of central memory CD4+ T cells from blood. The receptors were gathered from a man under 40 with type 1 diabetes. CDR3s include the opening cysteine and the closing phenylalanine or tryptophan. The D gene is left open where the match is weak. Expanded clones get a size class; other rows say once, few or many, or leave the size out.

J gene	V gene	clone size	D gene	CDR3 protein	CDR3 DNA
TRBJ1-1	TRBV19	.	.	CASSVTANTEAFF	TGTGCCAGTAGTGTGACAGCCAACACTGAAGCTTTCTTT
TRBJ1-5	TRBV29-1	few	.	CSAARGPNQPQHF	TGCAGCGCTGCCAGGGGTCCCAATCAGCCCCAGCATTTT
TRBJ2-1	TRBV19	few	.	CASGAVEDEQFF	TGTGCCAGCGGAGCGGTTGAGGATGAGCAGTTCTTC
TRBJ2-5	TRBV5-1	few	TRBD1	CASSFGTGGETQYF	TGCGCCAGCAGCTTCGGGACAGGGGGCGAGACCCAGTACTTC
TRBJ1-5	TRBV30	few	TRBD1	CAWGGQGGQPQHF	TGTGCCTGGGGGGGACAGGGAGGTCAGCCCCAGCATTTT
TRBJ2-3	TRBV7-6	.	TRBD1	CASSRRTGANTDTQYF	TGTGCCAGCAGCCGGCGGACAGGGGCCAACACAGATACGCAGTATTTT
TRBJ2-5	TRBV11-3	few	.	CASSRDSSSETQYF	TGTGCCAGCAGTCGGGACTCTTCGTCAGAGACCCAGTACTTC
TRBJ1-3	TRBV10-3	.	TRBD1	CAIRGTGDGNTIYF	TGTGCCATCAGGGGGACAGGGGACGGAAACACCATATATTTT
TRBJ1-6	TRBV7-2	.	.	CASSYTGSPPLHF	TGTGCCAGCAGCTATACAGGGTCCCCACCCCTCCACTTT
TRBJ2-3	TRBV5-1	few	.	CASSLAPGGTDTQYF	TGCGCCAGCAGCTTGGCCCCAGGTGGCACAGATACGCAGTATTTT
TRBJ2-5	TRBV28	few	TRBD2	CASSTTSGGARETQYF	TGTGCCAGCAGCACTACTAGCGGGGGGGCCCGGGAGACCCAGTACTTC
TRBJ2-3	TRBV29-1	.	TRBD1	CSVRQGADTQYF	TGCAGCGTTAGGCAGGGGGCAGATACGCAGTATTTT
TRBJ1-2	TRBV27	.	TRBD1	CASRRTGEGYTF	TGTGCCAGCAGACGGACAGGGGAAGGCTACACCTTC
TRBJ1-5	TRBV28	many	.	CASSPVQGSNQPQHF	TGTGCCAGCAGTCCCGTTCAGGGTAGCAATCAGCCCCAGCATTTT
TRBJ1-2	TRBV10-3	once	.	CAISESISGVNGYTF	TGTGCCATCAGTGAGTCGATCTCAGGGGTAAATGGCTACACCTTC
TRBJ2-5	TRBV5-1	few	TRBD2	CASSPAGGAETQYF	TGCGCCAGCAGCCCTGCGGGGGGCGCAGAGACCCAGTACTTC
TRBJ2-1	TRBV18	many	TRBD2	CASSAQGVAGNNEQFF	TGTGCCAGCTCAGCTCAGGGCGTAGCGGGGAACAATGAGCAGTTCTTC
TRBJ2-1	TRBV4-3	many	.	CASSQEPQSSYNEQFF	TGCGCCAGCAGCCAAGAGCCCCAGTCCTCTTACAATGAGCAGTTCTTC
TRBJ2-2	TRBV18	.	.	CASSSSGQGATGELFF	TGTGCCAGCTCATCTAGCGGACAGGGAGCCACCGGGGAGCTGTTTTTT
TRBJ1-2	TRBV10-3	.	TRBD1	CAISEGQGANDYGYTF	TGTGCCATCAGTGAGGGACAGGGGGCAAACGACTATGGCTACACCTTC
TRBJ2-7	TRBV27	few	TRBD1	CASSSWTGLREQYF	TGTGCCAGCAGTTCCTGGACAGGCCTTCGCGAGCAGTACTTC
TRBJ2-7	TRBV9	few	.	CASSVRFGAAYEQYF	TGTGCCAGCAGCGTAAGGTTTGGAGCCGCCTACGAGCAGTACTTC
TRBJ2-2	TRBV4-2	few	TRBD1	CASSQGTGDFTGELFF	TGTGCCAGCAGCCAAGGGACAGGGGACTTTACCGGGGAGCTGTTTTTT
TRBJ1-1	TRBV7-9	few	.	CASSRAEARRGAFF	TGTGCCAGCAGCCGGGCGGAGGCTCGGAGGGGAGCTTTCTTT
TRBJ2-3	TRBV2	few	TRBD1	CASSEQGADTQYF	TGTGCCAGCAGTGAACAGGGGGCCGATACGCAGTATTTT
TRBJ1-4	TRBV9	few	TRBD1	CASSRTPGQMTTNEKLFF	TGTGCCAGCAGCAGGACTCCGGGACAGATGACAACTAATGAAAAACTGTTTTTT
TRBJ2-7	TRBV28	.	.	CASSLGDIFSYEQYF	TGTGCCAGCAGTTTAGGGGACATCTTCTCCTACGAGCAGTACTTC
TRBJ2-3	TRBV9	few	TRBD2	CASSVGASGGTDTQYF	TGTGCCAGCAGCGTAGGCGCTAGCGGGGGCACAGATACGCAGTATTTT
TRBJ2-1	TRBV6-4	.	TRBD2	CASSDGLAGEQFF	TGTGCCAGCAGTGACGGTCTAGCGGGGGAGCAGTTCTTC
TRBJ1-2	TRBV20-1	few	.	CSALQGYGYTF	TGCAGTGCTCTACAGGGATATGGCTACACCTTC
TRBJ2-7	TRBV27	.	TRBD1	CASSRETGFEQYF	TGTGCCAGCAGCCGCGAGACAGGGTTCGAGCAGTACTTC
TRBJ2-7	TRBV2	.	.	CASSFTTGSYEQYF	TGTGCCAGCAGTTTTACGACAGGCTCCTACGAGCAGTACTTC
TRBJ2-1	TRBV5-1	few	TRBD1	CASSLRTGEYNEQFF	TGCGCCAGCAGCTTGAGAACAGGGGAATACAATGAGCAGTTCTTC
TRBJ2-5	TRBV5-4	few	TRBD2	CASSQGNGGDWETQYF	TGTGCCAGCAGCCAAGGAAACGGGGGGGACTGGGAGACCCAGTACTTC
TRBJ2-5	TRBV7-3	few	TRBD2	CASSSSGHLQETQYF	TGTGCCAGCAGCTCTAGCGGACACCTCCAAGAGACCCAGTACTTC
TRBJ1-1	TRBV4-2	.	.	CASSQEAAGVAFF	TGTGCCAGCAGCCAAGAAGCGGCGGGGGTAGCTTTCTTT
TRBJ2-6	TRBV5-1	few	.	CASSPWGDSGANVLTF	TGCGCCAGCAGCCCCTGGGGGGACTCTGGGGCCAACGTCCTGACTTTC
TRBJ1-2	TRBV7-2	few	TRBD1	CASRETQGAEYGYTF	TGTGCCAGCAGGGAGACACAGGGGGCTGAATATGGCTACACCTTC
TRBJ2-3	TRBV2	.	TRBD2	CASSDPAGGRTDTQYF	TGTGCCAGCAGTGACCCAGCGGGGGGGCGCACAGATACGCAGTATTTT
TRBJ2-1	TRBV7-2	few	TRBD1	CASSANRGNEQFF	TGTGCCAGCAGCGCTAACAGGGGAAATGAGCAGTTCTTC
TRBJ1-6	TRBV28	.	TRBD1	CASSGTGSSYNSPLHF	TGTGCCAGCAGCGGGACAGGGAGCTCCTATAATTCACCCCTCCACTTT
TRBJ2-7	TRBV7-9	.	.	CASSLGSFDEQYF	TGTGCCAGCAGCTTGGGCTCTTTCGACGAGCAGTACTTC
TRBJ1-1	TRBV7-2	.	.	CASSPKVRLLNNTEAFF	TGTGCCAGCAGCCCTAAAGTAAGACTACTAAATAACACTGAAGCTTTCTTT
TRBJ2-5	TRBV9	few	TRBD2	CASSVGFSGGGWETQYF	TGTGCCAGCAGCGTAGGTTTTAGCGGGGGAGGTTGGGAGACCCAGTACTTC
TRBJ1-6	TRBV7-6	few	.	CASSPSSGSPLHF	TGTGCCAGCAGCCCATCCAGTGGTTCACCCCTCCACTTT